This TCR beta chain appears in the sequencing data of a study of shared T cell receptors in the human thymus (dated by TCRdb to 2020 to 2023). Context from the whole study: The study investigated the way shared, self-reactive T-cell receptor alpha chains are produced in the human thymus.

V is pruned by 11 bases and J by 7 bases, leaving 15 bases of the junction without a gene match. The germline V gene encodes CDR1 LNHDA and CDR2 SQIVND (reference sequence). The CDR3 holds 14 amino acids from the cysteine to the phenylalanine. Just the 42-base CDR3 DNA is kept, in frame starting at base 1. Regarding this clone: Its antigen specificity is not known. No quality values exist for individual bases; no much larger clone is one base distant.

Library preparation employed the immunoSEQ multiplex PCR assay. Not all clones reach the TCRdb copy of this immuneACCESS table, which keeps in-frame sequences only. Checked studies attribute under half of the gap to unresolved V genes and leave the rest unexplained. Present in this sample are 540,000 or so clones, around 78% of which were seen just once. The biggest ten clones account for more than 0.01% of the sample. This sample also belongs to another study, concerning human thymus T cells. The second source states: Donors were immunologically healthy infants undergoing open corrective cardiac surgery for congenital heart defects in Finland. The thymus tissue came from surgical resects taken out during corrective cardiac surgery. Biased V and J gene segment usage appeared to be present in both thymic and peripheral blood repertoires. According to the related research, thymic TCR repertoires were highly overlapping among unrelated individuals. TCR alpha and beta repertoires from roughly eight infant thymus samples and a few related peripheral blood samples were characterized in the study. Donor ages ranged from about 7 to 250 days, and the cohort comprised five to seven male and a couple of female infants. Thymocytes were released mechanically from tissue and stored at -70 °C as pellets of 10-30 million cells. A QIAsymphony instrument was used to extract genomic DNA from the frozen cell pellets. Using the immunoSEQ multiplex PCR assay, the TCRB and TCRAD loci were amplified from a standardized quantity of quality-controlled genomic DNA. Amplicons spanned the V(D)J region at a length sufficient to cover the CDR3 and identify V and J genes. The amplicons were sequenced on an Illumina platform via the commercial immunoSEQ service. Primer bias and sequencing errors were corrected as previously described, and TCRAD and TCRB were defined on the basis of the IMGT database. Analysis of the repertoires was done with immunoSEQ Analyzer 3.0 and VDJTools and included basic statistics, V/J segment usage, diversity estimates, rarefaction and pairwise overlap. Diversity was estimated with Chao1, ChaoE, Efron-Thisted, Shannon and inverse Simpson indices, and also on datasets down-sampled to the smallest sample. Repertoire overlap used strict matching of CDR3 nucleotide sequence, V gene and J gene, with Jaccard-based multidimensional scaling clustering. On average, thymus samples yielded about 810,000 unique TCRB clonotypes, whereas blood samples yielded 70,000 to 100,000.

This receptor was identified in a boy younger than two with a congenital heart defect. Donor details come from another sample of the same person, matched by shared clones. Sequenced input: thymocytes. This sequence uses TRBV19 and TRBJ1-1; 8 central bases correspond to TRBD1. The nucleotide sequence reads TGTGCCTCAGGGAGGGTGACAGGGGCGAATGAAGCTTTCTTT. This translates into CASGRVTGANEAFF. Where the CDR3 stops, the reference TRBV19 and TRBJ1-1 genes take over; the full variable domain is DGGITQSPKYLFRKEGQNVTLSCEQNLNHDAMYWYRQDPGQGLRLIYYSQIVNDFQKGDIAEGYSVSREKKESFPLTVTSAQKNPTAFYLCASGRVTGANEAFFGQGTRLTVV.